These 18 T cell receptor beta chains were sequenced from one sample in a study of shared clonotypes between healthy human individuals. TCRdb's table, derived via immunoSEQ multiplex PCR, lists solely in-frame clones and lacks some. The repertoire holds about 340,000 clones, with around 67% as singletons. Source material: memory CD4+ T cells sorted from blood. Subset of the sample: CD45RA-negative fraction. The receptors were sampled from a man under 40 in good health.

This clone was detected only a few times. The genes are TRBV5-1 and TRBJ1-2; TRBD1 matches 8 bases. With V trimmed by 5 bases and J by 2 bases, 5 bases remained unmatched. There are 14 residues in the CDR3. Germline V lookup: CDR1 SGHRS, CDR2 YFSETQ. As DNA, the CDR3 is TGCGCCAGCAGGAGTACAGGGGGGAACTATGGCTACACCTTC. It encodes CASRSTGGNYGYTF.

The chain combines TRBV5-1 with TRBJ2-5; D not resolved. Trimming stripped 0 bases from V and 1 base from J, with 10 bases between. Germline V CDR1 and CDR2: SGHRS, YFSETQ. The CDR3 covers 15 residues. The CDR3 DNA follows: TGCGCCAGCAGCTTGGGGGTTACGTTCCAAGAGACCCAGTACTTC. Its translation is CASSLGVTFQETQYF. The complete variable domain, with remaining parts taken from reference TRBV5-1 and TRBJ2-5, reads KAGVTQTPRYLIKTRGQQVTLSCSPISGHRSVSWYQQTPGQGLQFLFEYFSETQRNKGNFPGRFSGRQFSNSRSEMNVSTLELGDSALYLCASSLGVTFQETQYFGPGTRLLVL.

V and J are TRBV29-1 and TRBJ2-7; D is possibly TRBD2 (5 bases). The CDR3 has 13 amino acids. Looked up from germline, CDR1 is SQVTM and CDR2 is ANQGSEA. V dropped 7 bases and J dropped 4 bases, with 17 bases sitting between them. CDR3 nucleotides: TGCAGCGCTGCCTATGGGAGTATTTACGAGCAGTACTTC. Translating gives CSAAYGSIYEQYF.

The chain has TRBV7-2 and TRBJ2-7, with D perhaps assigned TRBD1 or TRBD2 (5 bases each). The length of the CDR3 is 13 residues. V lost 1 base and J lost 6, with 10 bases in between. The germline gives CDR1 SGHTA, CDR2 FQGNSA. The CDR3 loop is CASSLESGAEQYF. As DNA, the CDR3 is TGTGCCAGCAGCTTAGAATCCGGGGCCGAGCAGTACTTC.

This clone was found a few times. V is TRBV27 and J is TRBJ2-5, with D unclear. CDR3 length equals 14 residues. V lost 3 bases and J lost 2, with 10 bases in between. Germline CDR1 is MNHEY and CDR2 is SMNVEV (reference sequence). The DNA for the CDR3 is TGTGCCAGCAGTTTTACGAGGTATCAAGAGACCCAGTACTTC. Protein product: CASSFTRYQETQYF.

The table lists this clone with a count of one. V and J are TRBV7-7 and TRBJ2-5, with a possible D match to TRBD2 (5 bases). Germline-derived CDR1 and CDR2 are SSHAT and FNYEAQ (reference sequence). V lost 1 base, J lost 5 bases, and 14 bases lay in between. The CDR3 totals 15 residues. CDR3 loop: CASSLGSGVGETQYF. CDR3 DNA sequence: TGTGCCAGCAGCTTAGGTTCCGGGGTGGGCGAGACCCAGTACTTC.

The rearrangement links TRBV6-6 to TRBJ1-5, with 8 nucleotides matching TRBD1. Looked up from germline, CDR1 is MNHNY and CDR2 is SVGAGI (reference sequence). The CDR3 sequence is 16 residues long. Trimming at V came to 6 bases and at J to 2 bases, leaving 9 bases not matched to a gene. The CDR3 bases are TGTGCCAGCAGCTCACCCCAGGGGGCGGGCAATCAGCCCCAGCATTTT. Amino acids: CASSSPQGAGNQPQHF.

J is TRBJ2-1 and V is TRBV2, with 11 bases aligning to TRBD2. Per germline, CDR1 SNHLY and CDR2 FYNNEI. Trimming took 6 bases from V and 4 from J; bases not matched to a gene: 8. The CDR3 spans 16 residues. The CDR3 loop reads CASSRLSGRAYNEQFF. The CDR3 nucleotides are TGTGCCAGCAGCCGCCTTAGCGGGAGGGCGTACAATGAGCAGTTCTTC.

This chain connects TRBV7-2 to TRBJ2-2; D gene unclear. Per germline, CDR1 SGHTA and CDR2 FQGNSA. The CDR3 contains 14 residues. V lost 0 bases and J lost 8, with 10 bases in between. This chain's CDR3 is CASSLAWARGELFF. CDR3 nucleotide sequence: TGTGCCAGCAGCTTAGCGTGGGCCAGAGGGGAGCTGTTTTTT.

The chain is built from TRBV19 and TRBJ2-1; 15 nucleotides line up with TRBD2. The CDR3 sequence is 16 residues long. Germline trimming cut 5 bases from V and 9 bases from J; bases unmatched to any gene: 8. Germline assignment: CDR1 LNHDA and CDR2 SQIVND (reference sequence). The CDR3 nucleotides read TGTGCCAGTAGTCCACGGACTAGCGGGAGGGCCGTTGAGCAGTTCTTC. Protein product: CASSPRTSGRAVEQFF. The variable domain in full, with the rest retrieved from reference TRBV19 and TRBJ2-1, is DGGITQSPKYLFRKEGQNVTLSCEQNLNHDAMYWYRQDPGQGLRLIYYSQIVNDFQKGDIAEGYSVSREKKESFPLTVTSAQKNPTAFYLCASSPRTSGRAVEQFFGPGTRLTVL.

This clone appeared once. The genes are TRBV6-5 and TRBJ2-7; 9 nucleotides match TRBD2. The CDR3 covers 13 residues. V shed 8 bases, J shed 2 bases, and the junction held 4 bases outside the gene matches. Germline values: CDR1 MNHEY, CDR2 SVGAGI. The CDR3 is CASRAGGPYEQYF. The CDR3 DNA is TGTGCCAGCCGGGCGGGAGGGCCCTACGAGCAGTACTTC.

The chain is built from TRBV11-2 and TRBJ2-5; tentatively, D is TRBD1 (5 bases). CDR1 and CDR2 from the germline V gene are SGHAT and FQNNGV. V was clipped by 0 bases and J by 13 bases, with 9 bases between them. This CDR3 has 11 residues. The CDR3 loop reads CASSLDQGPYF. The CDR3, as DNA: TGTGCCAGCAGCTTAGATCAGGGTCCGTACTTC.

The rearrangement links TRBV5-4 to TRBJ2-7; 7 bases align to TRBD2. The V gene end was trimmed by 0 bases and the J gene end by 7 bases; junction bases not matched to a gene: 10. This CDR3 contains 15 residues. Looked up from germline, CDR1 is SGHNT and CDR2 is YYREEE (reference sequence). CDR3 in DNA: TGTGCCAGCAGCTTGGAATGGACGGGAGGAAGTGAGCAGTACTTC. As protein: CASSLEWTGGSEQYF.

The V call is TRBV29-1, the J call TRBJ1-1, with D possibly TRBD1 on 5 matching bases. Germline V CDR1 and CDR2: SQVTM, ANQGSEA. The CDR3 covers 13 residues. V gave up 4 bases and J gave up 5 bases, with 14 bases separating them. CDR3 residues: CSVVSGGRTEAFF. The CDR3 bases are TGCAGCGTTGTAAGTGGGGGTAGAACTGAAGCTTTCTTT.

This clone was seen only a few times. The chain combines TRBV18 with TRBJ2-1, with a tentative D call TRBD2 (5 bases). Germline V gives CDR1 KGHSH, CDR2 LQKENI. Trimming removed 1 base at V and 0 bases at J, with 13 bases between. The CDR3 sequence is 17 residues long. CDR3 sequence reads: CASSPRSAVGSYNEQFF. As DNA, the CDR3 is TGTGCCAGCTCACCACGTAGCGCCGTCGGCTCCTACAATGAGCAGTTCTTC.

This rearrangement joins TRBV5-1 to TRBJ2-3; D is possibly TRBD1 (6 bases). This CDR3 contains 15 residues. Germline values: CDR1 SGHRS, CDR2 YFSETQ. Trimming cost V 4 bases and J 0 bases, with 12 bases left between them. CDR3 nucleotide sequence: TGCGCCAGCAGCCCGACAGGCACTAGCACAGATACGCAGTATTTT. Translation: CASSPTGTSTDTQYF.

The gene calls are TRBV28 and TRBJ2-5, with D uncertain. CDR1 is MDHEN and CDR2 is SYDVKM in the germline V gene. This CDR3 has 13 amino acids. V lost 1 base and J lost 2, with 5 bases in between. CDR3 coding DNA: TGTGCCAGCAGTTTATCCAGGCAAGAGACCCAGTACTTC. Protein product: CASSLSRQETQYF.

This clone occurred a few times. The chain couples TRBV9 to TRBJ2-2; 9 nucleotides match TRBD2. With V trimmed by 1 base and J by 8 bases, 9 bases remained unmatched. This CDR3 contains 16 residues. CDR1 and CDR2 from the germline V gene are SGDLS and YYNGEE. The CDR3, as DNA: TGTGCCAGCAGCGTAATGGGACTAGCTACTGATGGGGAGCTGTTTTTT. Its protein is CASSVMGLATDGELFF.